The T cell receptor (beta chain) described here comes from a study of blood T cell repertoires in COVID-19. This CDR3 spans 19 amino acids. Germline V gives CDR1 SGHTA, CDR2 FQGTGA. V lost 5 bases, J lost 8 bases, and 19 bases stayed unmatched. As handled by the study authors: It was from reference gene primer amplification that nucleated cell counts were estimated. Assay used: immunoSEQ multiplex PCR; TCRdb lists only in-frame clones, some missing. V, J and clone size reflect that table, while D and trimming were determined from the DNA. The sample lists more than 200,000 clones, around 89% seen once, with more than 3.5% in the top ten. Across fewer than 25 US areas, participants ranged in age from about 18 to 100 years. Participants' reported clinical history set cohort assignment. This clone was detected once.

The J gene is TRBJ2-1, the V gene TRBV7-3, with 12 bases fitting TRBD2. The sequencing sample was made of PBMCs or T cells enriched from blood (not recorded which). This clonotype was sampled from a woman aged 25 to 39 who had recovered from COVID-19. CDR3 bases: TGTGCCAGCAGCAAAATCCGACTAGCGGGAGTCAGTGTGTCCGATGAGCAGTTCTTC. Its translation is CASSKIRLAGVSVSDEQFF. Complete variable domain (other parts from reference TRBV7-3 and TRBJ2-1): GAGVSQTPSNKVTEKGKYVELRCDPISGHTALYWYRQSLGQGPEFLIYFQGTGAADDSGLPNDRFFAVRPEGSVSTLKIQRTERGDSAVYLCASSKIRLAGVSVSDEQFFGPGTRLTVL.